The clone carrying this TCR beta chain was detected once. The data stem from a study of technical replicates of blood from a few donors. Profiling relied on immunoSEQ multiplex PCR, and the TCRdb table lists in-frame clones only, not all of them. Of fewer than 15,000 clones in the sample, around 80% were seen once. Per the germline V gene, CDR1 is SGHNT and CDR2 is YYREEE (reference sequence). V gave up 0 bases and J gave up 6 bases; unmatched junction bases: 1. This CDR3 comprises 16 residues. This sequence originates from a human donor in good health. V and J are TRBV5-4 and TRBJ2-2, with 14 bases aligning to TRBD2. Sequences were obtained from PBMCs. Written as DNA, the CDR3 is TGTGCCAGCAGCTTGGGGGGACTAGCGGGAGCCGGGGAGCTGTTTTTT. It yields the protein CASSLGGLAGAGELFF.